This TCR beta chain was found in a study of cytomegalovirus exposure and HLA in healthy donors. Looked up from germline, CDR1 is MNHEY and CDR2 is SMNVEV (reference sequence). V shed 5 bases and J 6 bases; nucleotides not matched to a gene: 12. This CDR3 is built from 16 residues. The study ran its PCR with 60 Vbeta and 13 Jbeta primers. Profiled with immunoSEQ multiplex PCR; TCRdb holds only in-frame clones, not every one. Recorded for this sample: approximately 46,000 clones. The J gene is TRBJ2-2, the V gene TRBV27, with 7 positions matching TRBD2. This TCR was recovered from a male donor in good health and CMV-seronegative. The material sequenced was PBMCs. DNA of the CDR3: TGTGCCAGCAGTGCACGACTAGCCGGAGTGCCCGGGGAGCTGTTTTTT. Translated: CASSARLAGVPGELFF.